This T cell receptor beta chain stems from a study of cytomegalovirus exposure and HLA in healthy donors. The germline CDR1 and CDR2 sequences are SGHTA and FQGNSA. CDR3 length: 13 residues. The V end was cut by 3 bases, the J end by 7 bases, with 10 bases between. In the case of this clone: Its antigen is unidentified.

Overall study findings and caveats: HLA alleles showed associations with some 15,000 TCR beta sequences in a later analysis, at a 0.05 false discovery rate. A list of 150 to 200 TCR beta chains associated with cytomegalovirus was given.

60 Vbeta and 13 Jbeta primers were used in PCR. Here immunoSEQ multiplex PCR was the method, and the copy in TCRdb shows in-frame clones only, minus some. The table shows 110,000 or so clones, with about 80% occurring only once. Material for sequencing was PBMCs. The gene calls are TRBV7-2 and TRBJ1-5; D ambiguous. The clonotype originates from a man in his forties or fifties in good health and CMV-seropositive. The CDR3 DNA follows: TGTGCCAGCAGCTTGCCGGGAGAGCAGCCCCAGCATTTT. Translation gives CASSLPGEQPQHF.